This TCR beta chain was observed in a study of shared clonotypes between healthy human individuals. The protocol was immunoSEQ multiplex PCR, while the TCRdb copy is restricted to in-frame clones and leaves out a portion. Among nearly 1 million clones, more than 75% were seen once, and the ten largest hold approximately 1.5%. The study enrolled healthy HIV-negative adults without recent acute infections or vaccinations as donors. The CD4+ fraction was divided into a CD45RA+ naive subset and a CD45RA-negative memory subset. Trimming cost V 4 bases and J 4 bases, with 15 bases left between them. This CDR3 is 14 amino acids long. The germline CDR1 and CDR2 sequences are SGHRS and YFSETQ.

The receptor was isolated from a man aged 18 to 30 in good health. The chain combines TRBV5-1 with TRBJ2-7; tentatively, D is TRBD1 or TRBD2 (5 bases each). Sequencing used memory CD4+ T cells sorted from blood. Subset in this sample: CD45RA-negative fraction. The chain's CDR3 is CASSPSSGGYEQYF. The CDR3 coding sequence is TGCGCCAGCAGCCCATCTTCTGGGGGTTACGAGCAGTACTTC.